These 29 T cell receptor beta chains share one sample of origin, sequenced in a study of T cell responses to AZD1222 COVID-19 vaccine. Produced via immunoSEQ multiplex PCR; TCRdb's table is partial and in-frame only. The table shows about 130,000 clones, with about 93% occurring only once. The specimen comprised peripheral blood, sampled on day 0 of AZD1222 vaccination. The receptor set was obtained from an adult in good health.

The chain uses TRBV5-8 and TRBJ2-7; D may be TRBD2 (6 bases). The CDR3 has 13 residues. Germline values: CDR1 SGHTS, CDR2 YDEGEE. V lost 7 bases, J lost 0 bases, and 11 bases lay in between. DNA of the CDR3: TGTGCCAGCCCTTGGGACTTCTCCTACGAGCAGTACTTC. This encodes CASPWDFSYEQYF.

The chain has TRBV30 and TRBJ2-2, with D perhaps TRBD2 (6 bases). The CDR3 runs to 14 residues. Trimming took off 3 bases at V and 0 bases at J, with 8 bases between the two ends. Germline CDR1 reads GTSNPN; CDR2 reads SVGIG (reference sequence). CDR3 nucleotides: TGTGCCTGGAGAAGCGGGTCGAACACCGGGGAGCTGTTTTTT. Amino acid sequence: CAWRSGSNTGELFF.

The J gene is TRBJ2-1, the V gene TRBV5-4; 8 nucleotides line up with TRBD1. V dropped 4 bases and J dropped 8; count of bases not matched to a gene: 8. This CDR3 is built from 14 residues. Germline values: CDR1 SGHNT, CDR2 YYREEE (reference sequence). Written as DNA, the CDR3 is TGTGCCAGCAGCAGTACAGGGGGTATCGATGAGCAGTTCTTC. Protein: CASSSTGGIDEQFF.

The chain combines TRBV12-3 or TRBV12-4 with TRBJ1-5, with D hard to call. The CDR3 covers 12 residues. V lost 4 bases to trimming and J lost 3 bases, with 4 bases between them. CDR3 bases: TGTGCCAGCAGTTCGACCAATCAGCCCCAGCATTTT. Its translation is CASSSTNQPQHF.

This chain joins TRBV10-3 and TRBJ2-2; 11 positions match TRBD2. Germline V gives CDR1 ENHRY, CDR2 SYGVKD. The CDR3 sequence is 16 residues long. V lost 5 bases, J lost 5 bases, and 7 bases stayed unmatched. CDR3 protein: CAISPHTSGSTGELFF. CDR3 DNA: TGTGCCATCAGTCCCCATACTAGCGGGAGTACCGGGGAGCTGTTTTTT.

This clone appeared a single time. The rearrangement uses TRBV30 and TRBJ1-3; D unclear. Germline V gene data show CDR1 as GTSNPN and CDR2 as SVGIG (reference sequence). Trimming pared 0 bases from V and 0 bases from J, leaving 6 bases between. The CDR3 has 14 residues. In nucleotides, the CDR3 is TGTGCCTGGAGTGTCAGCCTCTCTGGAAACACCATATATTTT. Translation gives CAWSVSLSGNTIYF.

The chain couples TRBV19 to TRBJ2-5; TRBD1 aligns across 10 bases. The CDR3 is 14 amino acids. Germline CDR1 and CDR2: LNHDA and SQIVND (reference sequence). V trimming: 5 bases; J trimming: 3 bases; junction bases outside the gene matches: 3. Here the CDR3 reads CASSPGTGEETQYF. The CDR3, as DNA: TGTGCCAGTAGTCCTGGGACAGGGGAAGAGACCCAGTACTTC.

The chain combines TRBV23-1 with TRBJ2-3, with a possible D match to TRBD2 (6 bases). TRBV23-1 is marked as an open reading frame, function uncertain. V was shortened by 7 bases and J by 2 bases, with 19 bases between the two germline ends. The CDR3 is made up of 16 amino acids. Here the CDR3 DNA reads TGCGCCAGCAAACCCCAAGGGAGGAACTCCACAGATACGCAGTATTTT. Translating it yields CASKPQGRNSTDTQYF.

This clone was seen a handful of times. This sequence joins TRBV6-5 and TRBJ1-1; unclear D gene. The CDR3 totals 11 residues. V dropped 5 bases and J dropped 2 bases, with 3 bases sitting between them. CDR1 and CDR2 from the germline V gene are MNHEY and SVGAGI. This chain's CDR3 is CASSKNTEAFF. The DNA of the CDR3 is TGTGCCAGCAGTAAAAACACTGAAGCTTTCTTT.

The V and J genes are TRBV19 and TRBJ1-4; the D gene is possibly TRBD1 (5 bases). This CDR3 comprises 14 residues. Germline V gives CDR1 LNHDA, CDR2 SQIVND (reference sequence). The germline V and J ends were trimmed by 9 bases and 6 bases, with 17 bases remaining between them. This chain's CDR3 is CASSRGGEYEKLFF. CDR3 nucleotides: TGTGCCAGCTCGAGGGGAGGGGAGTATGAAAAACTGTTTTTT.

The DNA of the CDR3 is TGCGCCAGCAGCTTGGGACAGCATAATGAAAAACTGTTTTTT. The encoded protein is CASSLGQHNEKLFF. This rearrangement joins TRBV5-1 to TRBJ1-4; weak D call: TRBD1 (5 bases). Looked up from germline, CDR1 is SGHRS and CDR2 is YFSETQ. The ends were cut back, 0 bases at V and 4 bases at J, with 7 bases in the middle. The CDR3 extends over 14 amino acids. Full variable domain (rest looked up from reference TRBV5-1 and TRBJ1-4): KAGVTQTPRYLIKTRGQQVTLSCSPISGHRSVSWYQQTPGQGLQFLFEYFSETQRNKGNFPGRFSGRQFSNSRSEMNVSTLELGDSALYLCASSLGQHNEKLFFGSGTQLSVL.

CDR3 in DNA: TGTGCCAGCACCAGCGTGGGGGACTATGGCTACACCTTC. Translated: CASTSVGDYGYTF. The chain links TRBV28 to TRBJ1-2; a possible D gene is TRBD1 (5 bases). V gave up 7 bases and J gave up 3 bases, with 12 bases separating them. CDR3 length equals 13 residues. Germline CDR1 reads MDHEN; CDR2 reads SYDVKM.

This chain links TRBV6-5 with TRBJ1-5; 7 nucleotides line up with TRBD1. Losses at the gene ends were 6 bases for V and 3 bases for J; bases not matched to a gene: 5. Germline CDR1 MNHEY, CDR2 SVGAGI. This CDR3 has 14 residues. In nucleotides, the CDR3 is TGTGCCAGCAGCGTGACAGGGTCCAATCAGCCCCAGCATTTT. Its translation is CASSVTGSNQPQHF.

V is TRBV2 and J is TRBJ1-4; TRBD1 is a possible D gene (6 bases). Trimming pared 5 bases from V and 4 bases from J, leaving 11 bases between. The CDR3 is made up of 14 amino acids. CDR1 and CDR2 (germline): SNHLY, FYNNEI. CDR3: CASSSRGFNEKLFF. As DNA, the CDR3 is TGTGCCAGCAGTTCCAGGGGCTTTAATGAAAAACTGTTTTTT.

CDR3 sequence: CASSLGGQNYGYTF. The CDR3 region has the DNA TGCGCCAGCAGCTTGGGAGGACAGAACTATGGCTACACCTTC. The V and J genes are TRBV5-1 and TRBJ1-2, with D possibly TRBD1 on 6 matching bases. The V and J ends lost 0 bases and 2 bases respectively, with 8 bases between them. The CDR3 is 14 residues long. CDR1 and CDR2 from the germline V gene are SGHRS and YFSETQ.

V gene TRBV6-6 combines with J gene TRBJ1-6; 9 bases agree with TRBD1. CDR1 and CDR2 (germline): MNHNY, SVGAGI (reference sequence). V gave up 4 bases and J gave up 9 bases; unmatched junction bases: 7. This CDR3 contains 15 residues. The CDR3 DNA is TGTGCCAGCAGTTGGGGACAGGGCGGCGGTTCACCCCTCCACTTT. It specifies CASSWGQGGGSPLHF.

This chain links TRBV11-3 with TRBJ1-1; D not certain. Per germline, CDR1 SGHNT and CDR2 YENEEA. V was clipped by 6 bases and J by 9 bases, with 11 bases between them. This CDR3 has 11 residues. The CDR3 sequence: CASRPGRQAFF. The CDR3 nucleotides read TGTGCCAGCAGGCCTGGGAGGCAAGCTTTCTTT.

V is TRBV27 and J is TRBJ2-2, with 8 bases fitting TRBD2. CDR1 MNHEY and CDR2 SMNVEV come from the germline V gene (reference sequence). The CDR3 length is 18 residues. J gave up 2 bases and V 6 bases, and 14 bases lay outside the gene matches. CDR3 nucleotide sequence: TGTGCCAGCAGACCCCGGGGGGGGCAGGAGCTTAACACCGGGGAGCTGTTTTTT. Translated: CASRPRGGQELNTGELFF.

The V and J genes are TRBV4-1 and TRBJ1-5; TRBD1 matches 8 bases. V dropped 7 bases and J dropped 6; count of bases not matched to a gene: 20. This CDR3 is built from 18 residues. Germline V gene data show CDR1 as MGHRA and CDR2 as YSYEKL. The CDR3 sequence: CASNQPSLRTGGGQPQHF. DNA for the CDR3: TGCGCCAGCAACCAGCCCAGCCTACGAACAGGGGGGGGTCAGCCCCAGCATTTT.

This clone was picked up one time. V gene TRBV12-3 or TRBV12-4 combines with J gene TRBJ2-3, with 7 bases lining up with TRBD1. The CDR3 spans 13 residues. Trimming at V came to 6 bases and at J to 6 bases, leaving 6 bases not matched to a gene. CDR3 amino acids: CASRRQGKDTQYF. CDR3 DNA sequence: TGTGCCAGCAGGCGACAGGGAAAGGATACGCAGTATTTT.

The chain recombines TRBV7-6 with TRBJ2-7, with 9 bases that match TRBD2. Looked up from germline, CDR1 is SGHVS and CDR2 is FNYEAQ. V was pared by 9 bases and J by 3 bases, with 3 bases of the junction left unmatched. The CDR3 runs 12 residues. The CDR3 here is CASSGGGYEQYF. CDR3 DNA: TGTGCCAGTAGCGGGGGCGGCTACGAGCAGTACTTC.

The gene calls are TRBV15 and TRBJ2-7; 7 bases are shared with TRBD2. The CDR3 is 16 amino acids. CDR1 is LNHNV and CDR2 is YYDKDF in the germline V gene (reference sequence). Germline trimming cut 0 bases from V and 6 bases from J; bases unmatched to any gene: 11. The CDR3: CATSRDGRGKLSEQYF. Written as DNA, the CDR3 is TGTGCCACCAGCAGAGATGGGAGGGGTAAACTAAGCGAGCAGTACTTC.

The CDR3 DNA follows: TGTGCCAGCAGTTACGGGGATAATGAGCAGTTCTTC. It codes for CASSYGDNEQFF. The chain employs TRBV6-6 and TRBJ2-1; D gene ambiguous. The CDR3 has 12 amino acids. Looked up from germline, CDR1 is MNHNY and CDR2 is SVGAGI (reference sequence). The V gene lost 2 bases and the J gene lost 7 bases, with 6 bases spanning the gap.

The chain recombines TRBV7-6 with TRBJ2-7, with 7 bases identical to TRBD2. Germline CDR1 reads SGHVS; CDR2 reads FNYEAQ. The V segment lost 4 bases and the J segment 7 bases; nucleotides outside the gene matches: 7. The length of the CDR3 is 13 residues. The CDR3 DNA sequence: TGTGCCAGCAGCTCCGGGAGGCCGGGAGAGCAGTACTTC. Amino acid sequence: CASSSGRPGEQYF.

V is TRBV19 and J is TRBJ1-1; TRBD1 matches 12 bases. This CDR3 contains 16 residues. Germline values: CDR1 LNHDA, CDR2 SQIVND (reference sequence). V was clipped by 3 bases and J by 1 base; unmatched bases: 3. The CDR3 sequence: CASSMGTGGSNTEAFF. The CDR3 DNA sequence: TGTGCCAGTAGTATGGGGACAGGGGGCTCGAACACTGAAGCTTTCTTT.

The CDR3: CASSPIPETYEQYF. CDR3 nucleotide sequence: TGTGCCAGCAGTCCCATCCCGGAGACCTACGAGCAGTACTTC. The V and J genes are TRBV27 and TRBJ2-7; no firm D call. CDR1 and CDR2 (germline): MNHEY, SMNVEV (reference sequence). The V end was cut by 5 bases, the J end by 2 bases, with 13 bases between. The CDR3 contains 14 residues.

The genes are TRBV29-1 and TRBJ2-3; maybe TRBD2 (5 bases). The length of the CDR3 is 15 residues. Trimming removed 3 bases at V and 6 bases at J, with 19 bases between. CDR1 SQVTM and CDR2 ANQGSEA come from the germline V gene. CDR3 sequence: CSVDPTGITGDTQYF. CDR3 DNA sequence: TGCAGCGTTGACCCGACGGGCATTACGGGGGATACGCAGTATTTT.

The chain joins TRBV28 to TRBJ2-7; possible D gene TRBD2, 6 bases. Germline V gene lookup returns CDR1 MDHEN and CDR2 SYDVKM. V lost 4 bases and J 5 bases, leaving 21 bases between the germline ends. The length of the CDR3 is 16 residues. The CDR3 spells CASSYSRGFAVDEQYF. In nucleotides, the CDR3 is TGTGCCAGCAGTTATAGTCGGGGGTTTGCGGTCGACGAGCAGTACTTC. Full variable domain (rest looked up from reference TRBV28 and TRBJ2-7): DVKVTQSSRYLVKRTGEKVFLECVQDMDHENMFWYRQDPGLGLRLIYFSYDVKMKEKGDIPEGYSVSREKKERFSLILESASTNQTSMYLCASSYSRGFAVDEQYFGPGTRLTVT.

This clone was counted a single time. The chain is built from TRBV9 and TRBJ2-1; D tentatively fits TRBD1 or TRBD2 (5 bases each). Looked up from germline, CDR1 is SGDLS and CDR2 is YYNGEE. The V end was cut by 0 bases, the J end by 4 bases, with 11 bases between. The CDR3 extends over 15 amino acids. CDR3 bases: TGTGCCAGCAGCGTAGCAGGGAGCAGGTACAATGAGCAGTTCTTC. Amino acid sequence: CASSVAGSRYNEQFF.